A selection of T cell receptor beta chains follows, all from one sample in a study of blood T cell repertoires in COVID-19. Method: immunoSEQ multiplex PCR; TCRdb's copy keeps in-frame clones and lacks some. The sample carries approximately 170,000 clones, roughly four fifths recorded once. Source material: peripheral blood. These TCRs come from a woman aged 50 to 60 with acute or convalescent COVID-19. Each CDR3 is given with its conserved first and last residue. D genes are given only for firm matches. Clone sizes are given selectively: once, few, many, or a class where the clone is expanded.

>.|TRBV11-2|TRBJ2-3|.
CASSPRGGAGTDTQYF
TGTGCCAGCAGCCCGAGGGGGGGCGCGGGCACAGATACGCAGTATTTT
>.|TRBV7-2|TRBJ2-4|few
CASSLGAGPAKNIQYF
TGTGCCAGCAGCTTAGGAGCAGGGCCGGCCAAAAACATTCAGTACTTC
>.|TRBV2|TRBJ2-7|many
CASSQDSYEQYF
TGTGCCAGCAGCCAAGACAGTTATGAGCAGTACTTC
>TRBD2|TRBV7-8|TRBJ2-2|once
CASSYFRFGTSGTIGGTGELFF
TGTGCCAGCAGCTATTTTCGGTTCGGGACTAGCGGGACGATCGGGGGCACCGGGGAGCTGTTTTTT
>TRBD1|TRBV7-6|TRBJ2-7|.
CASSLVPGGPNEQYF
TGTGCCAGCAGCTTAGTGCCAGGGGGCCCCAACGAGCAGTACTTC
>TRBD1|TRBV19|TRBJ2-2|few
CASSIWGLAGGDTGELFF
TGTGCCAGTAGTATATGGGGTTTGGCAGGGGGTGATACCGGGGAGCTGTTTTTT
>TRBD1|TRBV9|TRBJ1-1|.
CASSVAGQGVPPFF
TGTGCCAGCAGCGTAGCCGGACAGGGGGTTCCGCCTTTCTTT
>.|TRBV20-1|TRBJ1-3|once
CSAVRENTIYF
TGCAGTGCCGTTCGAGAAAACACCATATATTTT
>.|TRBV2|TRBJ1-2|.
CASKEEGFANYGYTF
TGTGCCAGCAAGGAGGAGGGCTTCGCTAACTATGGCTACACCTTC
>.|TRBV28|TRBJ1-2|.
CAEQGNSLGYTF
TGTGCCGAACAGGGTAATTCTCTGGGCTACACCTTC
>TRBD1|TRBV10-1|TRBJ2-3|once
CASSGDRGRGDTQYF
TGCGCCAGCAGTGGGGACAGGGGGCGCGGAGATACGCAGTATTTT
>.|TRBV9|TRBJ2-3|.
CASSVEEGYLSTDTQYF
TGTGCCAGCAGCGTAGAGGAGGGGTACCTGAGCACAGATACGCAGTATTTT
>.|TRBV28|TRBJ2-1|.
CASSLLQGPNNEQFF
TGTGCCAGCAGTTTACTCCAGGGGCCAAACAATGAGCAGTTCTTC
>.|TRBV11-2|TRBJ2-3|.
CASSLVGGGSTDTQYF
TGTGCCAGCAGCTTAGTCGGTGGCGGTAGCACAGATACGCAGTATTTT
>TRBD2|TRBV19|TRBJ2-6|.
CASTQPAGGISGANVLTF
TGTGCCAGTACCCAACCAGCGGGAGGGATTTCTGGGGCCAACGTCCTGACTTTC
>.|TRBV3-1/TRBV3-2|TRBJ2-2|.
CASSQSPGGRRTGELFF
TGTGCCAGCAGCCAATCCCCCGGGGGGCGCAGGACCGGGGAGCTGTTTTTT
>.|TRBV11-2|TRBJ1-1|.
CASSVQGRHTEAFF
TGTGCCAGCAGCGTACAGGGCAGGCACACTGAAGCTTTCTTT